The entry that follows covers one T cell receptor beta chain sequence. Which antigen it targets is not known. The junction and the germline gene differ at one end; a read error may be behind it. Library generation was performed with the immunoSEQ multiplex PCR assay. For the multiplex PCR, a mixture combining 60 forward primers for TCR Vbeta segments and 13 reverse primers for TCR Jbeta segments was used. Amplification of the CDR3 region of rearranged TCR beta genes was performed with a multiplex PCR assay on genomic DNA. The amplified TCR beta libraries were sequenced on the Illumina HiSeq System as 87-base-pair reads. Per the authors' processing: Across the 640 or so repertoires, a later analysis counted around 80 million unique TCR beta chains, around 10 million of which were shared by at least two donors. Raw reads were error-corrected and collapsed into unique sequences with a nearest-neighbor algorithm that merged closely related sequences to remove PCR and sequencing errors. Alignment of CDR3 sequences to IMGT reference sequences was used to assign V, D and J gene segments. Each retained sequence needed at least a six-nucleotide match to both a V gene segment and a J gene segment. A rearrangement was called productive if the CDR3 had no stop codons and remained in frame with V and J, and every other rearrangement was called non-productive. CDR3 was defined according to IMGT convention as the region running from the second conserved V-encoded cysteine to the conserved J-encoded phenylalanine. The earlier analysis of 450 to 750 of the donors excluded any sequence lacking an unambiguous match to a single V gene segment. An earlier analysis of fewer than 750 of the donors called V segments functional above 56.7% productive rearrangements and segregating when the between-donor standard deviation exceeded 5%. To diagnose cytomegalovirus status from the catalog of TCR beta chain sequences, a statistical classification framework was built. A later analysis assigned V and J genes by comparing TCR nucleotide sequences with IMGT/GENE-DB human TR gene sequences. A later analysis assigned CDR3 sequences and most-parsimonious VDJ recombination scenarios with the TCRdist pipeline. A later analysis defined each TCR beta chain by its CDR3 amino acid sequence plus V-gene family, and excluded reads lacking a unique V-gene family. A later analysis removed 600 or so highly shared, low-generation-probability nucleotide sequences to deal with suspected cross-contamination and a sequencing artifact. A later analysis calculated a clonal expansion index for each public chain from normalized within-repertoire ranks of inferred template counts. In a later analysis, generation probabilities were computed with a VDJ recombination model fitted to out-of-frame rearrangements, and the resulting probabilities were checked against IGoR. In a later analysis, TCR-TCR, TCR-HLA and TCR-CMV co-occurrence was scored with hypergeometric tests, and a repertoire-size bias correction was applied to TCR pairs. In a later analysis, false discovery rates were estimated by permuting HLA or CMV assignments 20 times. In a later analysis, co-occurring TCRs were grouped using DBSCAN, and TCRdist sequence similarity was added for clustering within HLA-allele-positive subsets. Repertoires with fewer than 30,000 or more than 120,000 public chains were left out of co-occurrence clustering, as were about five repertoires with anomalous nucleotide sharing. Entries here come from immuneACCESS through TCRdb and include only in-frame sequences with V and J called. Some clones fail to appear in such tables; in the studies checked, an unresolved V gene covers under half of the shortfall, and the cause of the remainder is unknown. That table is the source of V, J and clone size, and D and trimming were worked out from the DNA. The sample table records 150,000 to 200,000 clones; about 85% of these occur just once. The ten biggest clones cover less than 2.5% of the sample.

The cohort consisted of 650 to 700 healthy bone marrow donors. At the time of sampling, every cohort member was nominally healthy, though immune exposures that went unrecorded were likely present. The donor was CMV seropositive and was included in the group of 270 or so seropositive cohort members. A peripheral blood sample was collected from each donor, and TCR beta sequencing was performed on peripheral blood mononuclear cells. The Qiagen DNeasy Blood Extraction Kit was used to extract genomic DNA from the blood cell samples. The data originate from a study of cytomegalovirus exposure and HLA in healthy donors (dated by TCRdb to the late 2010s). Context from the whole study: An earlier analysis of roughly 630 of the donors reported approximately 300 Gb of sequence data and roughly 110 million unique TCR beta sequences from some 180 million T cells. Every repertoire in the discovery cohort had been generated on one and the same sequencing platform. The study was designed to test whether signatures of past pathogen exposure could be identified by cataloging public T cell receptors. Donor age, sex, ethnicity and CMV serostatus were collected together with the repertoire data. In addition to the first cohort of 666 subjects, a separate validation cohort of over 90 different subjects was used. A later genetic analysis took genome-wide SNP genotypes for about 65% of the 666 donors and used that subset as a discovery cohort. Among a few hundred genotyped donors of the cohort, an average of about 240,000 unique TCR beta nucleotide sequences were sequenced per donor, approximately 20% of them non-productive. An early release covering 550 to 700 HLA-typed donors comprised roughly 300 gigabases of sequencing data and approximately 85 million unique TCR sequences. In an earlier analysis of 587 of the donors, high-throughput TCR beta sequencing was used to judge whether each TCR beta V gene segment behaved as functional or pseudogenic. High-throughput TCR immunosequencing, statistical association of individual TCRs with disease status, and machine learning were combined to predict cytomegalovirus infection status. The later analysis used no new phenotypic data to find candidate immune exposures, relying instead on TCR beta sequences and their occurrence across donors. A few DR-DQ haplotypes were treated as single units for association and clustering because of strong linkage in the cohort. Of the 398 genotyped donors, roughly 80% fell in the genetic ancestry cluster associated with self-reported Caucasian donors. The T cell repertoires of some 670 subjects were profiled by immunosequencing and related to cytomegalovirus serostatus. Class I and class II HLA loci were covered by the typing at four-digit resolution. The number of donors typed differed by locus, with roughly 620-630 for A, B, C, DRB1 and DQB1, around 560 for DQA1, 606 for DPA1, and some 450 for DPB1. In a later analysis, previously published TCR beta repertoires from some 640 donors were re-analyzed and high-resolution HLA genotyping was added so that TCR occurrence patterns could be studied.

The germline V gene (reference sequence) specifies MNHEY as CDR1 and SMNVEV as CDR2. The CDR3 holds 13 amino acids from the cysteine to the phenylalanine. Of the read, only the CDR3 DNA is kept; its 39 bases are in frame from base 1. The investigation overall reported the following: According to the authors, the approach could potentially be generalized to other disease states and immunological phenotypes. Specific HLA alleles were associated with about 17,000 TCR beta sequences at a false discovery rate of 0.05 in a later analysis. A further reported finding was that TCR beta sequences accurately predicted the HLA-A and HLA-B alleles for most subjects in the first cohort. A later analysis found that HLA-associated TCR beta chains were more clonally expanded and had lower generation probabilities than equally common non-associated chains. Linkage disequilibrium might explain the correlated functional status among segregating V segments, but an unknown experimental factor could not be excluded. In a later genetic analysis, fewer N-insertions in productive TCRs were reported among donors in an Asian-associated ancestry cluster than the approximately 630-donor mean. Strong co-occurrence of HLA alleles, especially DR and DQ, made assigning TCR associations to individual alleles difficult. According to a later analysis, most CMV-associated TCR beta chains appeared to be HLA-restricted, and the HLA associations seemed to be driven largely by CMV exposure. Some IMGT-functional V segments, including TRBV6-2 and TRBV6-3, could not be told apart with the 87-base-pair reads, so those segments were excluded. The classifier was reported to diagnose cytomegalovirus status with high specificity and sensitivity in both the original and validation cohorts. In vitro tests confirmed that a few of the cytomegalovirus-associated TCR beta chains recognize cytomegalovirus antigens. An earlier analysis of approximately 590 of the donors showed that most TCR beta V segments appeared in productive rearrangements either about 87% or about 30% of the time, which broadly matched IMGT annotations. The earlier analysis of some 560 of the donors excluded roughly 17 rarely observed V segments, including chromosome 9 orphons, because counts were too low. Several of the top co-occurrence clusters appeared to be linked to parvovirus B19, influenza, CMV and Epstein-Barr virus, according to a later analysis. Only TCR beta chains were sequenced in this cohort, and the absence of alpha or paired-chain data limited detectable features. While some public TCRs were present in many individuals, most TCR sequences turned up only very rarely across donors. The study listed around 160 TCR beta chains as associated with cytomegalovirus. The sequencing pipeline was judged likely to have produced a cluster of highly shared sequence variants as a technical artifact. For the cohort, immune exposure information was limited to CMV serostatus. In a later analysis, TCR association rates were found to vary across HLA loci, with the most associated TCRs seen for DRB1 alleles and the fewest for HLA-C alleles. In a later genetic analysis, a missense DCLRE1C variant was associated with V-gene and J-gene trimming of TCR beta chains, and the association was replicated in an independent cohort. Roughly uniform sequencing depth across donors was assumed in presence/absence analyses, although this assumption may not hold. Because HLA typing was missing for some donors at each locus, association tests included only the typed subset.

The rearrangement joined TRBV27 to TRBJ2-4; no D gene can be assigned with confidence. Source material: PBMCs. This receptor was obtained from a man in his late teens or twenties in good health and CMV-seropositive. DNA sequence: TGTGCCAGCAGTGAGTTGGCCAAAAACAGTCAGTACTTC. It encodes CASSELAKNSQYF.